This entry concerns a single T cell receptor (beta chain). What it recognizes is unknown. The entry originates in a study of blood T cells in healthy people across ages. Whole-study context: Capture by template switching was about one barcoded beta molecule per two T cells. Findings and caveats of the study: When one million T cells were used, diversity estimates were thought to be underestimates.

With a J-beta primer mix and a sample-barcoded 5' primer, a second PCR ran about 7 to 11 cycles. TCRdb re-called the 5' RACE reads with MiXCR, one entry per CDR3 protein. The sample has 1.5 million to 2 million distinct CDR3 sequences, 35% to 50% seen once. The TCR sequence derives from a human donor in good health. Input material: blood.

The CDR3 loop reads CSAGRTGVYYEQYF. The CDR3, as DNA: TGCAGTGCTGGAAGGACAGGGGTCTACTACGAGCAGTACTTC. V and J are TRBV20-1 and TRBJ2-7; 9 bases are a match to TRBD1. V lost 5 bases, J lost 3 bases, and 8 bases stayed unmatched. Germline V CDR1 and CDR2: DFQATT, SNEGSKA (reference sequence). CDR3 length: 14 residues.